This TCR beta chain emerged from a study of metastatic and nonmetastatic thyroid tumors. This clone was observed many times. TCRdb re-called clones via MiXCR from the PCR reads. The table shows about 20,000 clones, with roughly 16% occurring only once. Germline trimming cut 4 bases from V and 9 bases from J; bases unmatched to any gene: 10. The CDR3 consists of 13 residues. The germline V gene has CDR1 GTSNPN and CDR2 SVGIG (reference sequence). Thyroid surgery was preceded by no treatment in any patient. Input material: blood. The origin of this receptor is a female donor with papillary thyroid cancer or a benign thyroid nodule (not recorded which). Some clones in this sample may be carry-over from other donors' samples. The chain carries TRBV30 and TRBJ2-5; TRBD2 matches 8 bases. CDR3: CAWMGSGNQPQYF. The DNA of the CDR3 is TGTGCCTGGATGGGTAGCGGGAATCAGCCCCAGTACTTC. The variable domain in full, with the rest retrieved from reference TRBV30 and TRBJ2-5, is SQTIHQWPATLVQPVGSPLSLECTVEGTSNPNLYWYRQAAGRGLQLLFYSVGIGQISSEVPQNLSASRPQDRQFILSSKKLLLSDSGFYLCAWMGSGNQPQYFGPGTRLLVL.